This is a list of T cell receptor beta chains from one sample in a study of shared clonotypes between healthy human individuals. Data came from immunoSEQ multiplex PCR; TCRdb stores just in-frame clones and leaves some out. The table includes 2 million to 3 million clones, more than 85% detected once. The source material was naive CD4+ T cells from PBMCs. The source is a man younger than 30 in good health. Some clones in this sample may be carry-over from other donors' samples. Both conserved end residues are part of each CDR3. The order of the fields is J gene, clone size, V gene, D gene, CDR3 protein, CDR3 DNA. D genes are given only for firm matches. Clone size is shown for a subset of rows, as once, few, many or a class of expanded clone.

TRBJ2-7 NA TRBV5-1 TRBD1 CASGPGQHYEQYF TGCGCCAGCGGCCCGGGACAGCACTACGAGCAGTACTTC
TRBJ2-7 NA TRBV7-9 TRBD2 CASSLGLAGRYEQYF TGTGCCAGCAGCCTGGGACTAGCGGGACGGTACGAGCAGTACTTC
TRBJ2-5 once TRBV6-6 NA CASSDPLAIHLEQYF TGTGCCAGCAGTGACCCCCTAGCGATTCACCTTGAGCAGTACTTC
TRBJ2-1 once TRBV6-5 TRBD1 CASSGQGPSYNEQFF TGTGCCAGCAGCGGACAGGGGCCATCTTACAATGAGCAGTTCTTC
TRBJ2-4 NA TRBV2 NA CASKGEGNIQYF TGTGCCAGCAAGGGGGAGGGAAACATTCAGTACTTC
TRBJ1-5 NA TRBV30 NA CAWSVLNSNQPQHF TGTGCCTGGAGTGTACTTAACAGCAATCAGCCCCAGCATTTT
TRBJ2-5 once TRBV9 TRBD2 CASSVVNGGAQETQYF TGTGCCAGCAGCGTAGTAAACGGGGGGGCCCAAGAGACCCAGTACTTC
TRBJ2-7 few TRBV10-1 NA CASSDGGQVGNEQYF TGCGCCAGCAGTGACGGAGGGCAAGTAGGCAACGAGCAGTACTTC
TRBJ1-4 NA TRBV28 NA CASSRAGDGNEKLFF TGTGCCAGCAGTCGGGCTGGTGACGGGAATGAAAAACTGTTTTTT
TRBJ1-1 NA TRBV5-1 NA CASSLALGTDTEAFF TGCGCCAGCAGCTTGGCCCTTGGGACCGACACTGAAGCTTTCTTT
TRBJ1-5 once TRBV19 NA CASTSPLATGNSNQPQHF TGTGCCAGTACGTCCCCCTTGGCCACAGGGAATAGCAATCAGCCCCAGCATTTT
TRBJ2-7 NA TRBV7-9 NA CASNGREDYEQYF TGTGCCAGCAACGGCAGGGAAGACTACGAGCAGTACTTC
TRBJ2-7 NA TRBV10-3 TRBD1 CAISERQGPYEQYF TGTGCCATCAGTGAACGACAGGGGCCATACGAGCAGTACTTC
TRBJ1-3 NA TRBV18 NA CASLDFRGARGNTIYF TGTGCCAGCCTAGACTTCCGTGGGGCTCGGGGAAACACCATATATTTT
TRBJ1-2 NA TRBV28 NA CASSLHDGARSGYTF TGTGCCAGCAGTTTACATGACGGAGCCCGGTCTGGCTACACCTTC
TRBJ1-1 NA TRBV5-1 TRBD1 CASSLEVQGNEAFF TGCGCCAGCAGCTTGGAAGTACAGGGGAACGAAGCTTTCTTT
TRBJ2-1 NA TRBV6-1 NA CASNGQHNEQFF TGTGCCAGCAACGGACAGCACAATGAGCAGTTCTTC
TRBJ2-1 NA TRBV7-3 TRBD2 CASSRFSGISYNEQFF TGTGCCAGCAGCCGATTCAGCGGGATCTCCTACAATGAGCAGTTCTTC
TRBJ1-2 NA TRBV5-8 TRBD1 CASSKPGQRETNYGYTF TGTGCCAGCAGCAAGCCGGGACAGAGAGAAACTAACTATGGCTACACCTTC
TRBJ1-4 NA TRBV5-4 TRBD1 CASSWGGPGQGEEKLFF TGTGCCAGCAGCTGGGGGGGACCGGGACAGGGAGAAGAAAAACTGTTTTTT